Given below is one T cell receptor beta chain in context. Its target is not known. The data belong to a study of cytomegalovirus exposure and HLA in healthy donors. Broader study findings: Subsequent analysis found a tendency for first-cohort TCR clusters to co-occur within the 120 or so validation repertoires. Investigators reported about 160 TCR beta chains as tied to cytomegalovirus. Rarity marked most TCR sequences, yet some public TCRs occurred in many donors.

Germline lookup yields CDR1 SEHNR and CDR2 FQNEAQ (reference sequence). V lost 2 bases and J lost 11, with 10 bases in between. The CDR3 is 11 amino acids. Profiled with immunoSEQ multiplex PCR; TCRdb holds only in-frame clones, not every one. The profile covers a few hundred thousand clones, with approximately 90% appearing a single time and 0.7% to 0.85% taken by the ten largest. V gene TRBV7-9 combines with J gene TRBJ2-7, with D perhaps TRBD2 (5 bases). This clonotype was sampled from a woman between 18 and 29 years old in good health and CMV-seronegative. The sequenced sample was PBMCs. CDR3 amino acids: CASSLMETKYF. The CDR3 nucleotides are TGTGCCAGCAGCTTAATGGAGACTAAGTACTTC.